This TCR beta chain was documented in a study of blood T cell repertoires in COVID-19. For the study at large: Some COVID-19 samples were acute and others convalescent; all came from the United States, Italy and Spain. The cDNA or gDNA used as material had been derived from T cells, B-cell-depleted T cells, or PBMCs.

Those enrolled, adults aged roughly 18 to 95 years, came from about two dozen US areas. In the original workflow: Estimated nucleated cell counts came from reference gene primer amplification. Data came from immunoSEQ multiplex PCR; TCRdb stores just in-frame clones and leaves some out. Clone size and the V and J calls come from that table; the DNA yielded D and trimming. The table lists 110,000 to 150,000 clones, around 87% of them singletons, with over 9% in the top ten. V was pared by 1 base and J by 4 bases, with 7 bases between. This CDR3 contains 13 residues. Germline lookup yields CDR1 MDHEN and CDR2 SYDVKM. In regard to this clone: Other DNA sequences in this sample translate to the same CDR3.

The rearrangement joins TRBV28 to TRBJ1-2; TRBD1 is a possible D gene (5 bases). The source is a man in his 60s who had recovered from COVID-19. Input material: PBMCs or T cells enriched from blood (not recorded which). Here the CDR3 DNA reads TGTGCCAGCAGTTTATTGGGGGGCTATGGCTACACCTTC. It specifies CASSLLGGYGYTF.